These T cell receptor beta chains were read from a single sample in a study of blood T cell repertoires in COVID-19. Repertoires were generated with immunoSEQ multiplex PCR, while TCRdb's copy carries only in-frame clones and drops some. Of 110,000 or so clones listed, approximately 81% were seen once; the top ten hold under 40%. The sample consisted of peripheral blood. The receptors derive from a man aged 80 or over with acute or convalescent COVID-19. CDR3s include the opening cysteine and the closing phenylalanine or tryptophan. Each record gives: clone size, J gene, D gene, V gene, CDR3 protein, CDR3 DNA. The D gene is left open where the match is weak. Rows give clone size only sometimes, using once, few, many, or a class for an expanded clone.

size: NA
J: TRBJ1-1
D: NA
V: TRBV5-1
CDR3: CASRNYRDPGTEAFF
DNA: TGCGCCAGTAGAAATTACAGGGACCCGGGCACTGAAGCTTTCTTT

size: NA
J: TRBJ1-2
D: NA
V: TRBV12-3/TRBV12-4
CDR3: CASSLAGEGYTF
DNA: TGTGCCAGCAGTTTAGCCGGAGAGGGCTACACCTTC

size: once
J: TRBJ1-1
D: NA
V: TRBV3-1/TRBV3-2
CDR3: CASSQELANREAFF
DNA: TGTGCCAGCAGCCAAGAGCTAGCTAATCGTGAAGCTTTCTTT

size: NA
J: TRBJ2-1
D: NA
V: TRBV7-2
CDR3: CASSFSRNNEQFF
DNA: TGTGCCAGCAGCTTCTCCAGAAACAATGAGCAGTTCTTC

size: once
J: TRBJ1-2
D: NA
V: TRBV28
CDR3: CASSRDSTNYGYTF
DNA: TGTGCCAGCAGTCGAGACAGCACCAACTATGGCTACACCTTC

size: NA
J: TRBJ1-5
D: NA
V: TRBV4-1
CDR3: CASSHFLGEGNHF
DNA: TGCGCCAGCAGCCACTTTCTGGGGGAGGGAAACCATTTT

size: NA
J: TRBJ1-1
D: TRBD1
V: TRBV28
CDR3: CASSLWTGGTFTEAFF
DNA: TGTGCCAGCAGTTTATGGACAGGGGGCACCTTCACTGAAGCTTTCTTT

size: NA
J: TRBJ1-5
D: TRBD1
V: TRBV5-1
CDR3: CASSSTGGPNQPQHF
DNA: TGCGCCAGCAGCTCGACAGGGGGGCCAAATCAGCCCCAGCATTTT

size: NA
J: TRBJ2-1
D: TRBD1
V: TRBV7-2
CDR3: CASSLRQGAGNEQFF
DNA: TGTGCCAGCAGTTTAAGACAGGGGGCTGGCAATGAGCAGTTCTTC

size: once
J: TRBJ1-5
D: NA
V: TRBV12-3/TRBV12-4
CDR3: CASSSGWFQPQHF
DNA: TGTGCCAGCAGTTCGGGGTGGTTTCAGCCCCAGCATTTT

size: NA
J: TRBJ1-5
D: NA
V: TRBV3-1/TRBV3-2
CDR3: CASSQGGGQPQHF
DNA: TGTGCCAGCAGCCAAGGGGGAGGCCAGCCCCAGCATTTT

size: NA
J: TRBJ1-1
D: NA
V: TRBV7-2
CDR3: CASSLRQRTEAFF
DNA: TGTGCCAGCAGCTTACGGCAGCGCACTGAAGCTTTCTTT

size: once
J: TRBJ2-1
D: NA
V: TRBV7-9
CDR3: CASSSDRNSYNEQFF
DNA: TGTGCCAGCAGCAGCGACAGAAACTCCTACAATGAGCAGTTCTTC

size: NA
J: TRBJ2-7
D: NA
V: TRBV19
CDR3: CASSIGGSYEQYF
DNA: TGTGCCAGTAGTATCGGGGGTTCCTACGAGCAGTACTTC

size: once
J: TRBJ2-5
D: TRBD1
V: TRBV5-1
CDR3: CASSRQGSSNLDQYF
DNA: TGCGCCAGCAGCCGACAGGGTTCCAGTAATTTAGACCAGTACTTC

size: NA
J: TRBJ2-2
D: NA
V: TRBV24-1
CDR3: CATSDRNRNRNTGELFF
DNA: TGTGCCACCAGTGATAGAAACAGGAATAGGAACACCGGGGAGCTGTTTTTT

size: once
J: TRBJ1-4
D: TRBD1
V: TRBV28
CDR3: CASSSTTGVAEKLFF
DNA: TGTGCCAGCAGTTCCACGACAGGGGTCGCCGAAAAACTGTTTTTT

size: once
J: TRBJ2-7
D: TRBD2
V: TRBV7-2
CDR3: CASSLGGSPSYEQYF
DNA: TGTGCCAGCAGCTTAGGCGGGAGTCCCTCCTACGAGCAGTACTTC

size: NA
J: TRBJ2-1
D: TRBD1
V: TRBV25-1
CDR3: CASSPSTGGYNEQFF
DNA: TGTGCCAGCAGTCCATCGACAGGGGGCTACAATGAGCAGTTCTTC

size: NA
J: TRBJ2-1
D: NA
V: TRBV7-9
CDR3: CASSPQGHEQFF
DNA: TGTGCCAGCAGCCCTCAGGGTCATGAGCAGTTCTTC

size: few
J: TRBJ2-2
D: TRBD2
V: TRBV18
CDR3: CASSPGLAAGELFF
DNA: TGTGCCAGCTCACCTGGGCTAGCGGCCGGGGAGCTGTTTTTT

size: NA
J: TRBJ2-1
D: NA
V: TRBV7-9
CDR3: CASSWFTVPYNEQFF
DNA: TGTGCCAGCAGCTGGTTTACGGTTCCCTACAATGAGCAGTTCTTC

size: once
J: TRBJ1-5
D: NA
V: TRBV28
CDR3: CASSLPQGGNQPQHF
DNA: TGTGCCAGCAGTTTGCCTCAGGGTGGCAATCAGCCCCAGCATTTT

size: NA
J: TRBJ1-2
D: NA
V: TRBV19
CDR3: CASSATALGGYTF
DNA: TGTGCCAGTAGTGCGACAGCTTTGGGAGGCTACACCTTC

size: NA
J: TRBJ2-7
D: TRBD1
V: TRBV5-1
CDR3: CASSSGQGEYEQYF
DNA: TGCGCCAGCAGCTCCGGACAGGGGGAGTACGAGCAGTACTTC

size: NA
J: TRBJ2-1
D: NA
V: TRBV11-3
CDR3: CASSQGGRSSYNEQFF
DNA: TGTGCCAGCAGTCAGGGTGGGCGGAGCTCCTACAATGAGCAGTTCTTC

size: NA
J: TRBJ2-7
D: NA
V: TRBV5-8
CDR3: CASSFGRGVYEQYF
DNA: TGTGCCAGCAGCTTTGGCAGGGGAGTGTACGAGCAGTACTTC

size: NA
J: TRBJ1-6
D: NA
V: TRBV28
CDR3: CASTRQVANSPLHF
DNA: TGTGCCAGCACCCGACAGGTAGCAAATTCACCCCTCCACTTT

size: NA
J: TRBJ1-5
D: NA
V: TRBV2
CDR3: CASRIDRSNQPQHF
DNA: TGTGCCAGCAGAATTGACAGGAGCAATCAGCCCCAGCATTTT

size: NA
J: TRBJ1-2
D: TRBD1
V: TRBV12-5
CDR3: CASGWAPGQGNGYTF
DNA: TGTGCTAGTGGTTGGGCACCGGGACAGGGGAATGGCTACACCTTC

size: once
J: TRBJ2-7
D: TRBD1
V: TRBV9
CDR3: CASSVRTGPPYEQYF
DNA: TGTGCCAGCAGCGTCCGGACAGGGCCCCCCTACGAGCAGTACTTC

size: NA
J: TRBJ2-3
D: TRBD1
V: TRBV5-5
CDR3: CASSFRDSITDTQYF
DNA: TGTGCCAGCAGCTTCAGGGACAGTATTACAGATACGCAGTATTTT

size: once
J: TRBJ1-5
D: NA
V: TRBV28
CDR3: CASIKDSRKAQHF
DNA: TGTGCCAGCATAAAGGACAGCCGGAAAGCCCAGCATTTT

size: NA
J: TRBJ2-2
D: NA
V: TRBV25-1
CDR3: CASSESGRMNTGELFF
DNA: TGTGCCAGCAGTGAGAGCGGCAGGATGAACACCGGGGAGCTGTTTTTT

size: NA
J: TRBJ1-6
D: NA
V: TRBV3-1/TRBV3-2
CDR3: CASSQDRIGSPLHF
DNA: TGTGCCAGCAGCCAAGACAGGATAGGATCACCCCTCCACTTT

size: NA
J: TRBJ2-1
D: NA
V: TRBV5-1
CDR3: CASSFSDRTYNEQFF
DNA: TGCGCCAGCAGCTTCTCCGACAGAACCTACAATGAGCAGTTCTTC

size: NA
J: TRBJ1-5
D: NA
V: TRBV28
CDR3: CASSSSPGPQHF
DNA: TGTGCCAGCAGTTCTTCACCCGGGCCCCAGCATTTT

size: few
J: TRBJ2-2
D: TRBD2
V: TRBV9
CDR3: CASSVGASGSPGELFF
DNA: TGTGCCAGCAGCGTAGGGGCTAGCGGGAGTCCCGGGGAGCTGTTTTTT

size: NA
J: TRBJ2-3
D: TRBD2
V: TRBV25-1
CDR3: CASSPAGGTDTQYF
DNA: TGTGCCAGCAGTCCAGCGGGAGGCACAGATACGCAGTATTTT

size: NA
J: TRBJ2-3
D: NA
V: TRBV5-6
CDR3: CASSLAQKQYF
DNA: TGTGCCAGCAGCTTGGCCCAGAAGCAGTATTTT

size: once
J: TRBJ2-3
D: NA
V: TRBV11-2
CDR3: CASSFHSSTDTQYF
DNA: TGTGCCAGCAGCTTTCACTCTAGCACAGATACGCAGTATTTT

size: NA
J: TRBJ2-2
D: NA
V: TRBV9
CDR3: CASSVDQLAGELFF
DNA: TGTGCCAGCAGCGTAGACCAGCTAGCCGGGGAGCTGTTTTTT

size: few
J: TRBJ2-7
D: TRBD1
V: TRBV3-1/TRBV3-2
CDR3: CASSQDRGQGVGEQYF
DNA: TGTGCCAGCAGCCAAGATCGTGGACAGGGGGTAGGGGAGCAGTACTTC

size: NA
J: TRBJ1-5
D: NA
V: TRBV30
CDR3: CAWSVQTNQPQHF
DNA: TGTGCCTGGAGTGTACAGACCAATCAGCCCCAGCATTTT

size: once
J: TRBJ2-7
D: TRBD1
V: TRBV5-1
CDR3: CASSGQTGYGVDEQYF
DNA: TGCGCCAGCAGCGGACAGACAGGGTATGGGGTTGACGAGCAGTACTTC

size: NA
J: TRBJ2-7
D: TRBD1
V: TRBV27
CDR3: CASRRQGPYEQYF
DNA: TGTGCCAGCAGAAGACAGGGGCCCTACGAGCAGTACTTC

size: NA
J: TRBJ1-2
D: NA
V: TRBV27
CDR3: CASSLSPSYYGYTF
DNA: TGTGCCAGCAGTTTGAGTCCGAGCTATTATGGCTACACCTTC

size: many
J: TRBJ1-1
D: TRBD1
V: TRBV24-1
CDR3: CATSDPTGGFGAFF
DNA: TGTGCCACCAGTGACCCTACAGGGGGGTTCGGAGCTTTCTTT

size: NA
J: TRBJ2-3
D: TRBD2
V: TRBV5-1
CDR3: CASSLRGRPSTDTQYF
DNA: TGCGCCAGCAGCTTGCGCGGGAGGCCTAGCACAGATACGCAGTATTTT

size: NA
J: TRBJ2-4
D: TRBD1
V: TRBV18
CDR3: CASSRQDRTNIQYF
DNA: TGTGCCAGCTCACGCCAGGACAGGACGAACATTCAGTACTTC

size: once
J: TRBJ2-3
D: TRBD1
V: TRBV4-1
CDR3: CASSPGQRSSSTDTQYF
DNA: TGCGCCAGCAGCCCGGGACAGCGTAGCTCTAGCACAGATACGCAGTATTTT

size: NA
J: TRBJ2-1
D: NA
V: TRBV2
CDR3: CASSKLGGAYNEQFF
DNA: TGTGCCAGCAGTAAGCTAGGGGGAGCCTACAATGAGCAGTTCTTC

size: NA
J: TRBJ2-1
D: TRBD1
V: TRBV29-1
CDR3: CSVGRDRKYNEQFF
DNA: TGCAGCGTGGGACGGGACAGAAAATACAATGAGCAGTTCTTC

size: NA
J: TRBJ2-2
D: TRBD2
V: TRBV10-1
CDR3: CASSESGGGRENTGELFF
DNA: TGCGCCAGCAGTGAGTCCGGTGGCGGGAGGGAAAACACCGGGGAGCTGTTTTTT

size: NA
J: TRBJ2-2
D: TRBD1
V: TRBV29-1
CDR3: CSVLQGSTGELFF
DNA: TGCAGCGTTCTACAGGGGAGTACCGGGGAGCTGTTTTTT

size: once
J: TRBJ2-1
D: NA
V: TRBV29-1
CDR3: CSVEDPATPEQFF
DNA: TGCAGCGTTGAAGATCCTGCGACTCCCGAGCAGTTCTTC

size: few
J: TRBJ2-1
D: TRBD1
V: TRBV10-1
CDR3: CAILATGGPWEFF
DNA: TGCGCCATCCTGGCCACAGGGGGCCCGTGGGAGTTCTTC